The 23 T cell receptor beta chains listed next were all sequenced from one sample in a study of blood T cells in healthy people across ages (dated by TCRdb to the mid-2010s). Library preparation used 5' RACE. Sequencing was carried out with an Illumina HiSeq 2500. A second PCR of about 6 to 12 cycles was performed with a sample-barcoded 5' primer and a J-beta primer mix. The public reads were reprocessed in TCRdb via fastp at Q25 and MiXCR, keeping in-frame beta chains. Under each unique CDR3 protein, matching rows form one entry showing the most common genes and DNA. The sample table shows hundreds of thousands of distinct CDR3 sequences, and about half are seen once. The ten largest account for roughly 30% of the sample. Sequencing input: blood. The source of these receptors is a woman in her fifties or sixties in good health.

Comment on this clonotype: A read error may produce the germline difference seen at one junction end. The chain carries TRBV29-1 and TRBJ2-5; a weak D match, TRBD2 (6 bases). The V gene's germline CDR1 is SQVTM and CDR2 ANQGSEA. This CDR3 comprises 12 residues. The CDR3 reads CSGESEGETQYF. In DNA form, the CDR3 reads TGCAGCGGTGAATCGGAGGGAGAGACCCAGTACTTC.

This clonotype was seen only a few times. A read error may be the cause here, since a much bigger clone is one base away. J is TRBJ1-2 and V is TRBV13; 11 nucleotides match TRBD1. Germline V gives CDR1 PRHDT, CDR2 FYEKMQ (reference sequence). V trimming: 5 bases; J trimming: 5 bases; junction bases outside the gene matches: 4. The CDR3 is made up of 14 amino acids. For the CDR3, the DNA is TGTGCCAGCAGCGTTGGGACAGGGGGATATGGCTACACCTTC. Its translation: CASSVGTGGYGYTF.

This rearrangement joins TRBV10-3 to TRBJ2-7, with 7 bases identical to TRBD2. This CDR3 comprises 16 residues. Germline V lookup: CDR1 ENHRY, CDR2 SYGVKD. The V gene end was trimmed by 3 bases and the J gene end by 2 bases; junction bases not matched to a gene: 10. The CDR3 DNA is TGTGCCATCAGTGACACGACTAGCAACGATCCCTACGAGCAGTACTTC. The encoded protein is CAISDTTSNDPYEQYF.

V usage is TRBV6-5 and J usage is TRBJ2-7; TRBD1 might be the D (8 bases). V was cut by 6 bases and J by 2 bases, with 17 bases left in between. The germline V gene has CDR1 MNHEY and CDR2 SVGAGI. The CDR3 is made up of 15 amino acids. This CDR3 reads CASSRDRGLPYEQYF. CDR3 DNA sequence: TGTGCCAGCAGCCGCGACAGGGGACTACCCTACGAGCAGTACTTC.

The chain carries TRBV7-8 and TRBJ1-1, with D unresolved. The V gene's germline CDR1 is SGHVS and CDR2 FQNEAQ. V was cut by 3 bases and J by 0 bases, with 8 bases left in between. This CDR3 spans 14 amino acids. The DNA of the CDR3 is TGTGCCAGCAGCTTCGGGCAAATGAACACTGAAGCTTTCTTT. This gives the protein CASSFGQMNTEAFF.

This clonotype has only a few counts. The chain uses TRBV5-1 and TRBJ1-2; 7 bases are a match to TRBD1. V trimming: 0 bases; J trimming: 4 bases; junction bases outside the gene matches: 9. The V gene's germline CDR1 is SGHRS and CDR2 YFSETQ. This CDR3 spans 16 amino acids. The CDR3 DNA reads TGCGCCAGCAGCTTGGGGCTCAGGGGGGCAGTCTATGGCTACACCTTC. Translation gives CASSLGLRGAVYGYTF. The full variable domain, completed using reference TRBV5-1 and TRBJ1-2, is KAGVTQTPRYLIKTRGQQVTLSCSPISGHRSVSWYQQTPGQGLQFLFEYFSETQRNKGNFPGRFSGRQFSNSRSEMNVSTLELGDSALYLCASSLGLRGAVYGYTFGSGTRLTVV.

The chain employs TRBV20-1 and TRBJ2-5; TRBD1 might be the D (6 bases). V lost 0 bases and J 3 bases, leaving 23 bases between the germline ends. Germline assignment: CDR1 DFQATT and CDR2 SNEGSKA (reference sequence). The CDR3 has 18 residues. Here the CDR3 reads CSARDLLAGVKIKETQYF. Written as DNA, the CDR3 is TGCAGTGCTAGAGATCTCCTGGCAGGGGTTAAAATTAAAGAGACCCAGTACTTC.

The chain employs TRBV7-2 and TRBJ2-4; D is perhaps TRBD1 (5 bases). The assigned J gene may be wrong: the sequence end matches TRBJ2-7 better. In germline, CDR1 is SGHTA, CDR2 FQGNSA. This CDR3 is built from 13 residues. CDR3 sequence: CASSSREPNEQYF. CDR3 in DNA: TGTGCCAGCAGCTCCAGGGAACCCAACGAGCAGTACTTC.

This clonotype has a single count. Here the CDR3 DNA reads TGCGCCAGCAACTTAGGAACAGACGGGAGTAGAACTGAAGCTTTCTTT. It yields the protein CASNLGTDGSRTEAFF. The rearrangement links TRBV5-1 to TRBJ1-1; D is undetermined. The CDR3 runs 16 residues. Germline V gene lookup returns CDR1 SGHRS and CDR2 YFSETQ. V dropped 6 bases and J dropped 5 bases, with 23 bases sitting between them. Full variable domain (missing parts from reference TRBV5-1 and TRBJ1-1): KAGVTQTPRYLIKTRGQQVTLSCSPISGHRSVSWYQQTPGQGLQFLFEYFSETQRNKGNFPGRFSGRQFSNSRSEMNVSTLELGDSALYLCASNLGTDGSRTEAFFGQGTRLTVV.

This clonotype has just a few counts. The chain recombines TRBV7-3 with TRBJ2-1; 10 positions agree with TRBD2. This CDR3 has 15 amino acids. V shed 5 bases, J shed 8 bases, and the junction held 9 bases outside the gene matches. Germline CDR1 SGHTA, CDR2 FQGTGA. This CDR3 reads CASSDRASGSYEQFF. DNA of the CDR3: TGTGCCAGCAGCGACCGCGCTAGCGGGAGTTATGAGCAGTTCTTC.

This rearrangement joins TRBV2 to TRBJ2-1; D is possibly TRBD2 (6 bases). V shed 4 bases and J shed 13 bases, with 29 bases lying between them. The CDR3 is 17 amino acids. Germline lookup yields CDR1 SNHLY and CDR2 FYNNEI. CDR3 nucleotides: TGTGCCAGCAGTGTGAGATTGCGCGGGGCAGGAGGAGAGACCCAGTTCTTC. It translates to CASSVRLRGAGGETQFF.

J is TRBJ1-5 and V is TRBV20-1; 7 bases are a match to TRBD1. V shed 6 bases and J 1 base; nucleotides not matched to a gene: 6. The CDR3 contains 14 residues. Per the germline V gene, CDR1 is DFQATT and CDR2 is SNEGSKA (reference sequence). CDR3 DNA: TGCAGTGCCATGGGACAGTCCAGCAATCAGCCCCAGCATTTT. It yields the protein CSAMGQSSNQPQHF.

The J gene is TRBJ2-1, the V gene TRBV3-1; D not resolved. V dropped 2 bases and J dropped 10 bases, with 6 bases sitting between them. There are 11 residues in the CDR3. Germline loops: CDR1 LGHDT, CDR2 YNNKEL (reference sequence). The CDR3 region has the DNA TGTGCCAGCAGCCAAATAGGCGAGCAGTTCTTC. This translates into CASSQIGEQFF.

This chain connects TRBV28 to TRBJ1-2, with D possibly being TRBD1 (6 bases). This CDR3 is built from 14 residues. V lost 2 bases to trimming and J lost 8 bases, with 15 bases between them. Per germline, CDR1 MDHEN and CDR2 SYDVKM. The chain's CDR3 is CASSLGLGQVGYTF. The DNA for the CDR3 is TGTGCCAGCAGTTTAGGCTTGGGACAAGTCGGCTACACCTTC.

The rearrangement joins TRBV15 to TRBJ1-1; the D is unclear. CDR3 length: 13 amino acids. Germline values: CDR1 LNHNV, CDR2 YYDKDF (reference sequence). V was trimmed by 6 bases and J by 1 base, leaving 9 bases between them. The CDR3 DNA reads TGTGCCACCAGTGCCTCGGAGAACACTGAAGCTTTCTTT. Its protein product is CATSASENTEAFF.

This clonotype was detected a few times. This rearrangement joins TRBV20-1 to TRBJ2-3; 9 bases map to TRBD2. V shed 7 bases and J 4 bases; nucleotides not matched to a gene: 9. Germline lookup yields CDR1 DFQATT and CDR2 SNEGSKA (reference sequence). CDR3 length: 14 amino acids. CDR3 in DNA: TGCAGTGGCGGTAGCGGGAGATCGTCAGATACGCAGTATTTT. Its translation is CSGGSGRSSDTQYF.

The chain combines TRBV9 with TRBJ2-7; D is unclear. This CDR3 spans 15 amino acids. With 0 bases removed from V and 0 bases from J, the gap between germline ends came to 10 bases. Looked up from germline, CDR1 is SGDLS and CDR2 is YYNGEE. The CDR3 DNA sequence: TGTGCCAGCAGCGTAGAAGAGGTCACCTCCTACGAGCAGTACTTC. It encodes CASSVEEVTSYEQYF.

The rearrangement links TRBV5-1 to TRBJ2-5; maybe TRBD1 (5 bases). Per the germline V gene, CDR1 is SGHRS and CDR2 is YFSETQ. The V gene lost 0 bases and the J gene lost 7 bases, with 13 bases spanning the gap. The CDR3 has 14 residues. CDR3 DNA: TGCGCCAGCAGCTTGGTCGTGGGGCAGGGGACCCAGTACTTC. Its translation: CASSLVVGQGTQYF.

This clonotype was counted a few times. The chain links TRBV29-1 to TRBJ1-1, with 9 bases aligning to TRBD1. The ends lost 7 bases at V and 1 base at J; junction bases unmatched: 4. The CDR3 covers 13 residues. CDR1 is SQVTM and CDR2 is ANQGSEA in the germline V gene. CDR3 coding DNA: TGCAGCGGGCGGGGACAGGGGAACACTGAAGCTTTCTTT. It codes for CSGRGQGNTEAFF. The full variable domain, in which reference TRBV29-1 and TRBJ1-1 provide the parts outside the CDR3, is SAVISQKPSRDICQRGTSLTIQCQVDSQVTMMFWYRQQPGQSLTLIATANQGSEATYESGFVIDKFPISRPNLTFSTLTVSNMSPEDSSIYLCSGRGQGNTEAFFGQGTRLTVV.

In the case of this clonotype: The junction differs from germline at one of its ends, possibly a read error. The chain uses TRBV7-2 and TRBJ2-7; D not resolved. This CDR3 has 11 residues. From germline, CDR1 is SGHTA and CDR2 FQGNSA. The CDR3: CACSLGDIQYF. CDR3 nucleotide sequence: TGTGCCTGCAGCTTAGGCGACATCCAGTACTTC.

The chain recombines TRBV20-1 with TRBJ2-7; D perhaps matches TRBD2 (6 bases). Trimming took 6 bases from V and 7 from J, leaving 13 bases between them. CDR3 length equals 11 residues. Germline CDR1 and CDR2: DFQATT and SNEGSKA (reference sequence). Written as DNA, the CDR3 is TGCAGTGCCGCGGGACCTGCGGAGCAGTACTTC. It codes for CSAAGPAEQYF.

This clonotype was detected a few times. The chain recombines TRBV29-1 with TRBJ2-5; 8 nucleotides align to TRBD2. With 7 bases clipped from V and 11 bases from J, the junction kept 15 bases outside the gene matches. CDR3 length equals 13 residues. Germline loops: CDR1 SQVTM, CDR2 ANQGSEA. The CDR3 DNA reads TGCAGCGCCGAGCGGGAGAGTATGAATGAGCAGTACTTC. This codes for CSAERESMNEQYF.

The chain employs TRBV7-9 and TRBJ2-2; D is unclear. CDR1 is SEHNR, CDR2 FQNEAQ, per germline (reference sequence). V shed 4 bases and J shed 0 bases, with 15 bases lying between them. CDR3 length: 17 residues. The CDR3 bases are TGTGCCAGCAGCTCTCCCCTGACGTCCCCGAACACCGGGGAGCTGTTTTTT. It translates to CASSSPLTSPNTGELFF.